This passage covers 12 T cell receptor beta chains from one sample sequenced in a study of technical replicates of blood from a handful of donors. Method: immunoSEQ multiplex PCR; TCRdb's copy keeps in-frame clones and lacks some. Among tens of thousands of clones listed, more than 85% were seen once. What was sequenced was PBMCs. The receptors stem from a human donor in good health. Some clones in this sample may be carry-over from other donors' samples.

This clone was seen just once. The chain joins TRBV4-2 to TRBJ2-7; tentatively, D is TRBD2 (5 bases). Per the germline V gene, CDR1 is LGHNA and CDR2 is YNFKEQ. V was pared by 2 bases and J by 2 bases, with 7 bases between. The CDR3 sequence is 13 residues long. This chain's CDR3 is CASSQSGTYEQYF. As DNA, the CDR3 is TGTGCCAGCAGCCAAAGCGGTACCTACGAGCAGTACTTC.

The chain couples TRBV7-9 to TRBJ2-5; the D is unclear. The germline CDR1 and CDR2 sequences are SEHNR and FQNEAQ (reference sequence). The germline V and J ends were trimmed by 1 base and 1 base, with 7 bases remaining between them. The CDR3 sequence is 14 residues long. The CDR3, as DNA: TGTGCCAGCAGCTTAGTCGGAGCCCAAGAGACCCAGTACTTC. It codes for CASSLVGAQETQYF.

The chain is built from TRBV7-2 and TRBJ1-2, with D possibly matching TRBD1 (5 bases). The ends were cut back, 0 bases at V and 0 bases at J, with 8 bases in the middle. CDR1 SGHTA and CDR2 FQGNSA come from the germline V gene. The CDR3 spans 15 residues. The CDR3 spells CASSLALGANYGYTF. The DNA for the CDR3 is TGTGCCAGCAGCTTAGCGTTAGGGGCTAACTATGGCTACACCTTC.

This clone was observed a few times. The chain is built from TRBV2 and TRBJ1-6, with D possibly being TRBD1 (6 bases). The CDR3 extends over 14 amino acids. Germline assignment: CDR1 SNHLY and CDR2 FYNNEI. The V end lost 4 bases, the J end lost 8 bases, and 12 bases lay between the germline ends. The CDR3 nucleotides are TGTGCCAGCAGTGTAGGGGGTCGGGATTCACCCCTCCACTTT. It is translated as CASSVGGRDSPLHF.

The gene calls are TRBV1 and TRBJ2-2; TRBD2, the table's D call, was not compared with the DNA. TRBV1 is a known pseudogene. The CDR3 totals 19 residues. The CDR3: CTSSQDSSAGGPNTGELFF. For the CDR3, the DNA is TGCACCAGCAGCCAAGATTCTTCAGCGGGAGGGCCGAACACCGGGGAGCTGTTTTTT.

V is TRBV5-4 and J is TRBJ2-5; D remains ambiguous. The CDR3 has 14 amino acids. In germline, CDR1 is SGHNT, CDR2 YYREEE (reference sequence). V was cut by 4 bases and J by 4 bases, with 14 bases left in between. CDR3 region: CASSPEASLETQYF. CDR3 DNA: TGTGCCAGCAGCCCAGAGGCCTCCCTAGAGACCCAGTACTTC. Variable domain in full (rest from reference TRBV5-4 and TRBJ2-5): ETGVTQSPTHLIKTRGQQVTLRCSSQSGHNTVSWYQQALGQGPQFIFQYYREEENGRGNFPPRFSGLQFPNYSSELNVNALELDDSALYLCASSPEASLETQYFGPGTRLLVL.

V is TRBV10-3 and J is TRBJ2-1; the D gene is possibly TRBD2 (6 bases). This CDR3 is 15 amino acids long. V shed 4 bases and J shed 10 bases, with 20 bases lying between them. Germline-derived CDR1 and CDR2 are ENHRY and SYGVKD. In DNA form, the CDR3 reads TGTGCCATCAGTGGTGGGGGGACCGGGTTGGGGGAGCAGTTCTTC. Encoded protein: CAISGGGTGLGEQFF.

The chain combines TRBV10-3 with TRBJ2-5; 7 nucleotides align to TRBD1. The CDR3 totals 15 residues. The trim removed 6 bases at V and 2 bases at J, leaving 9 bases unmatched. Germline V lookup: CDR1 ENHRY, CDR2 SYGVKD. The CDR3 DNA follows: TGTGCCATCAGCCGTAACAGGGGAGATCAAGAGACCCAGTACTTC. Translating gives CAISRNRGDQETQYF.

The chain's CDR3 is CASSQVRVHSYEQYF. Written as DNA, the CDR3 is TGCGCCAGCAGCCAAGTCCGGGTCCACTCCTACGAGCAGTACTTC. The chain couples TRBV4-3 to TRBJ2-7; D is uncertain. Germline V gene lookup returns CDR1 LGHNA and CDR2 YSLEER. The V end lost 1 base, the J end lost 0 bases, and 10 bases lay between the germline ends. The CDR3 runs to 15 residues.

V and J are TRBV10-3 and TRBJ2-2; 8 positions match TRBD1. CDR3 length equals 19 residues. The trim removed 2 bases at V and 1 base at J, leaving 12 bases unmatched. Germline CDR1 ENHRY, CDR2 SYGVKD. CDR3 nucleotide sequence: TGTGCCATCAGTGAGACGAATTTCTTCGGGACAGGGAACACCGGGGAGCTGTTTTTT. This codes for CAISETNFFGTGNTGELFF.

V usage is TRBV19 and J usage is TRBJ2-1; TRBD2 might be the D (7 bases). The CDR3 is 15 amino acids. The germline V and J ends were trimmed by 2 bases and 2 bases, with 10 bases remaining between them. Germline loops: CDR1 LNHDA, CDR2 SQIVND (reference sequence). The chain's CDR3 is CASSIRGGAYNEQFF. CDR3 in DNA: TGTGCCAGTAGTATAAGGGGGGGAGCCTACAATGAGCAGTTCTTC.

The chain is built from TRBV9 and TRBJ1-1; no definite D call. V was clipped by 2 bases and J by 0 bases, with 11 bases between them. This CDR3 comprises 15 residues. Germline loops: CDR1 SGDLS, CDR2 YYNGEE. CDR3 nucleotide sequence: TGTGCCAGCAGCGTGCGGGGAACCATGAACACTGAAGCTTTCTTT. Its protein product is CASSVRGTMNTEAFF.